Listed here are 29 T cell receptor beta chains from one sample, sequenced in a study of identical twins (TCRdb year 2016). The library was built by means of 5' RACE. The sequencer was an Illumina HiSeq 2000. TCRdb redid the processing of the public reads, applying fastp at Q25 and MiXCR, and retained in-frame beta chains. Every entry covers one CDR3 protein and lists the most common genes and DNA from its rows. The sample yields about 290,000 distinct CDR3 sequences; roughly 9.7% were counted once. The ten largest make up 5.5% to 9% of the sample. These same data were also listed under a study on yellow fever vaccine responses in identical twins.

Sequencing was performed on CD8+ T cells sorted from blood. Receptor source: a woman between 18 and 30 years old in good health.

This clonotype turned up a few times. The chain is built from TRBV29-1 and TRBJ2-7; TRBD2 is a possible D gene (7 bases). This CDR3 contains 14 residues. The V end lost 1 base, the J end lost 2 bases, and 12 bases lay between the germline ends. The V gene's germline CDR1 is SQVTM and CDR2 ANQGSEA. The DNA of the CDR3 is TGCAGCGTTGAAGCAGGGGCGGGGGCCTACGAGCAGTACTTC. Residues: CSVEAGAGAYEQYF.

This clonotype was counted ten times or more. The CDR3 reads CASRGGQPQHF. The CDR3 nucleotides are TGTGCCAGCAGAGGGGGACAGCCCCAGCATTTT. The chain links TRBV28 to TRBJ1-5, with a weak D call TRBD1 (6 bases). The CDR3 totals 11 residues. V shed 6 bases and J shed 7 bases, with 7 bases lying between them. Looked up from germline, CDR1 is MDHEN and CDR2 is SYDVKM.

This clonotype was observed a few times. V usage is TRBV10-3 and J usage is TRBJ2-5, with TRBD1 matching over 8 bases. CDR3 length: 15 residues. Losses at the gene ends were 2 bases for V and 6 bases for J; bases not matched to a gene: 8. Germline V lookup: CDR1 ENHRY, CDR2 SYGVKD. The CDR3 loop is CAISERGQVIKTQYF. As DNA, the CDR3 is TGTGCCATCAGTGAGCGGGGACAGGTTATAAAGACCCAGTACTTC.

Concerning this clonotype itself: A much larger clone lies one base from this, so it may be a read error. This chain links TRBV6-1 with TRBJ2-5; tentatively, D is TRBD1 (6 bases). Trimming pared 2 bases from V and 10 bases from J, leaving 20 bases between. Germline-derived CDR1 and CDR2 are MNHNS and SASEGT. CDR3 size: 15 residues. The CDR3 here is CASSELAQGAEVQYF. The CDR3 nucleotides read TGTGCCAGCAGTGAATTAGCACAGGGCGCGGAGGTCCAGTACTTC.

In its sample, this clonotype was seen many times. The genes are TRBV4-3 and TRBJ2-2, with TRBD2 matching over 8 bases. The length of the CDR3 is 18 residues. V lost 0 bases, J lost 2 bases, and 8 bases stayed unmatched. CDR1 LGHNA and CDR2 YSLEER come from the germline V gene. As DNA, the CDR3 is TGCGCCAGCAGCCAAGATCTCGGACTAGCAGTCAACACCGGGGAGCTGTTTTTT. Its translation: CASSQDLGLAVNTGELFF.

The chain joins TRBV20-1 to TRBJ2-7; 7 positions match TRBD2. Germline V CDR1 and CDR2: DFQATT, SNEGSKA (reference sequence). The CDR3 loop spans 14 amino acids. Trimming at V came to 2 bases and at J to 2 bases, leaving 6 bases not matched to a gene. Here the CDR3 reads CSARSRGEPYEQYF. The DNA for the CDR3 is TGCAGTGCTAGATCTCGGGGGGAACCCTACGAGCAGTACTTC.

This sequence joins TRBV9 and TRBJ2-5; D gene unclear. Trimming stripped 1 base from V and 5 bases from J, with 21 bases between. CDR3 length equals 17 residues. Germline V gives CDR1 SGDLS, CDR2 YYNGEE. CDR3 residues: CASSVNPRRGGEETQYF. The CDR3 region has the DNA TGTGCCAGCAGCGTAAACCCCCGGCGCGGCGGAGAGGAGACCCAGTACTTC.

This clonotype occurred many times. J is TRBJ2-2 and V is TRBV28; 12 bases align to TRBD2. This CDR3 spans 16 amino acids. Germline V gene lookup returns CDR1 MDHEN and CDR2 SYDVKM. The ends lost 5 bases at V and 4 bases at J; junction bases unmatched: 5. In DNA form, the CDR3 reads TGTGCCAGCAGTCGGACTAGCGGGGTTTTCACCGGGGAGCTGTTTTTT. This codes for CASSRTSGVFTGELFF.

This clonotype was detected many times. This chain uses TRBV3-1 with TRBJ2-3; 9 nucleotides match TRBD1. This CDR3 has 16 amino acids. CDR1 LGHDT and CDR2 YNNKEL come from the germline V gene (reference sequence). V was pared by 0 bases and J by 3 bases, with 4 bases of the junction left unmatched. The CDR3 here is CASSQEVGTGTDTQYF. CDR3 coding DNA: TGTGCCAGCAGCCAAGAAGTGGGGACAGGGACAGATACGCAGTATTTT.

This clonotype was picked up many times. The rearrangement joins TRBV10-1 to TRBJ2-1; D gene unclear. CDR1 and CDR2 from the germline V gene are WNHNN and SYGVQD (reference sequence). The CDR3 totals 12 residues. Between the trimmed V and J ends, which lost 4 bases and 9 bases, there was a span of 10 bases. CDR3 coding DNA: TGCGCCAGCAGTGTTGGGAATTTTGAGCAGTTCTTC. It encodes CASSVGNFEQFF.

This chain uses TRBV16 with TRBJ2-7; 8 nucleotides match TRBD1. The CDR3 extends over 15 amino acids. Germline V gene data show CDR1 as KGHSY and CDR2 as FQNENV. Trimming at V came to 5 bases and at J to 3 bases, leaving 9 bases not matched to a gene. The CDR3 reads CASSFLGTGDYEQYF. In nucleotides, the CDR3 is TGTGCCAGCAGCTTTCTCGGGACAGGAGACTACGAGCAGTACTTC.

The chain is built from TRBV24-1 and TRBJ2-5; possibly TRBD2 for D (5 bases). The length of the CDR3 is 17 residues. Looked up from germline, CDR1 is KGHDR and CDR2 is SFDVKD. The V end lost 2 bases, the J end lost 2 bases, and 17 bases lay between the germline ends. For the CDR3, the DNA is TGTGCCACCAGTGATTCTGGTACGAGGGCGAGACAAGAGACCCAGTACTTC. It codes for CATSDSGTRARQETQYF.

The CDR3 sequence is CASSQSSDRASHSGNTIYF. CDR3 in DNA: TGCGCCAGCAGCCAAAGCTCCGACAGGGCGTCCCACTCTGGAAACACCATATATTTT. The chain recombines TRBV4-3 with TRBJ1-3, with 7 bases identical to TRBD1. Germline V gene data show CDR1 as LGHNA and CDR2 as YSLEER. The CDR3 extends over 19 amino acids. V was clipped by 2 bases and J by 0 bases; unmatched bases: 13.

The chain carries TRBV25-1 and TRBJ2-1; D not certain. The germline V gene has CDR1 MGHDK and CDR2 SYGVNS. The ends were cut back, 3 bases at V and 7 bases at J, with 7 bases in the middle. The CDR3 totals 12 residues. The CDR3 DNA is TGTGCCAGCAGTGACCACCTAAATGAGCAGTTCTTC. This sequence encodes CASSDHLNEQFF.

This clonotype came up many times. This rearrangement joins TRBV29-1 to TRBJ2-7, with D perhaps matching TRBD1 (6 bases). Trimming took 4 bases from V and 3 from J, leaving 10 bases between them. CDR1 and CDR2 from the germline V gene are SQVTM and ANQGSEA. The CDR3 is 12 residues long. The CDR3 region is CSVGWTVYEQYF. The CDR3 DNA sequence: TGCAGCGTTGGGTGGACAGTCTACGAGCAGTACTTC.

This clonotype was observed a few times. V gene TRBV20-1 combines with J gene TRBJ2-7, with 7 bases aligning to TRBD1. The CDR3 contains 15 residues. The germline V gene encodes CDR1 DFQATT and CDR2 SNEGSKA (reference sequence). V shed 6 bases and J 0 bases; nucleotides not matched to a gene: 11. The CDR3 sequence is CSAIDRGGDSYEQYF. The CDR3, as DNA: TGCAGTGCAATCGACAGAGGGGGCGACTCCTACGAGCAGTACTTC.

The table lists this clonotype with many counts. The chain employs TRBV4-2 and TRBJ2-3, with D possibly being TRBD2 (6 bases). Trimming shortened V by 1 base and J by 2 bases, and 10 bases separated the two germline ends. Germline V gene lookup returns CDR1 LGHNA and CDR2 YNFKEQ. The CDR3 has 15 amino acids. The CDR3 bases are TGTGCCAGCAGCCAAGTTGAGCGGGCCACAGATACGCAGTATTTT. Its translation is CASSQVERATDTQYF.

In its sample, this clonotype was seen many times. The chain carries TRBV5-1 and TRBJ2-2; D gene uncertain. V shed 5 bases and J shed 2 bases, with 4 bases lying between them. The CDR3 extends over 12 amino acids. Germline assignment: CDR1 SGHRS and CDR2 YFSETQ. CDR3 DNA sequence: TGCGCCAGCAGGTCAAACACCGGGGAGCTGTTTTTT. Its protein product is CASRSNTGELFF.

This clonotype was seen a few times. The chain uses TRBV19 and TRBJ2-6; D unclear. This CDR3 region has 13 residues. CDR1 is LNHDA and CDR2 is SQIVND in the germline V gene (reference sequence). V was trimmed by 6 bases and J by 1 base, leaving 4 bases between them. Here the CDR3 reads CASSWSGANVLTF. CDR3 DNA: TGTGCCAGTAGCTGGTCTGGGGCCAACGTCCTGACTTTC.

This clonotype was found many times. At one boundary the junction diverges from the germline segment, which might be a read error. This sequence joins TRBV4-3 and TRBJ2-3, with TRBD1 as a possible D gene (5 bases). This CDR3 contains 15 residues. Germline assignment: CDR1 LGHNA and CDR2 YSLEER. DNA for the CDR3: TGCGCCAGCAGCGAAGACAGAGCGAACACAGATACGCAGTATTTT. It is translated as CASSEDRANTDTQYF.

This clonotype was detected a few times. CDR3 residues: CASSQESHRTEAFF. The DNA for the CDR3 is TGCGCCAGCAGCCAAGAGTCACATAGAACTGAAGCTTTCTTT. V usage is TRBV4-3 and J usage is TRBJ1-1; D gene uncertain. V was cut by 0 bases and J by 5 bases, with 10 bases left in between. Germline V gene sequence: CDR1 LGHNA, CDR2 YSLEER. The CDR3 covers 14 residues.

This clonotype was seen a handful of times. CDR3 loop: CASSVPGAGANVLTF. In nucleotides, the CDR3 is TGTGCCAGCAGTGTCCCGGGTGCTGGGGCCAACGTCCTGACTTTC. The rearrangement joins TRBV25-1 to TRBJ2-6; D is ambiguous. The CDR3 covers 15 residues. The germline V gene encodes CDR1 MGHDK and CDR2 SYGVNS. V dropped 4 bases and J dropped 2 bases, with 9 bases sitting between them.

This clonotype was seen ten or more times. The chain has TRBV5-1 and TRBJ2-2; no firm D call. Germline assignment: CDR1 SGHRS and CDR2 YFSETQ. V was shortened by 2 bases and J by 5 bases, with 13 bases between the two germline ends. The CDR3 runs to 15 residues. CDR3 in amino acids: CASSFPSDLTGELFF. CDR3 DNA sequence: TGCGCCAGCAGCTTCCCCAGTGATTTGACCGGGGAGCTGTTTTTT.

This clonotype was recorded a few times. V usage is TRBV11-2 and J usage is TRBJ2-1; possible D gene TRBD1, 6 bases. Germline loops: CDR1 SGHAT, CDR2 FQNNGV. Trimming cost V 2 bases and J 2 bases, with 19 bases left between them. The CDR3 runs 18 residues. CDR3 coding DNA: TGTGCCAGCAGCTTAACAGGGATTGCAGCGCCGGCCTACAATGAGCAGTTCTTC. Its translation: CASSLTGIAAPAYNEQFF.

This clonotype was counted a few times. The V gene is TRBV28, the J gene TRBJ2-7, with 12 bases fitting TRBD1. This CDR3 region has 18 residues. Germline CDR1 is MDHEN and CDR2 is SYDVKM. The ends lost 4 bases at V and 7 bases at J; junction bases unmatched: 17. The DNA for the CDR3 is TGTGCCAGCAGTTCACCAAATAGACCGGGACAGGGGGCTGGGGAGCAGTACTTC. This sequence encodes CASSSPNRPGQGAGEQYF.

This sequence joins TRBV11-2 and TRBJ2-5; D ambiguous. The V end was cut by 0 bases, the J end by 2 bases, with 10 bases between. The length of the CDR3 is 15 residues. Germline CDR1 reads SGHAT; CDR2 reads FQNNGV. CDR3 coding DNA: TGTGCCAGCAGCTTAGAAGCAGCCAAACAAGAGACCCAGTACTTC. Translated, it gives CASSLEAAKQETQYF.

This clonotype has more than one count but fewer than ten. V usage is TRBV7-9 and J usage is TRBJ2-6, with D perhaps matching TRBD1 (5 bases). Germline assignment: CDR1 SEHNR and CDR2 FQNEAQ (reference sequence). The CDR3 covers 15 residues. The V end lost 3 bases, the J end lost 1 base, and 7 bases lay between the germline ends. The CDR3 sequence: CASSFAGSGANVLTF. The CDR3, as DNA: TGTGCCAGCAGCTTCGCAGGGTCTGGGGCCAACGTCCTGACTTTC.

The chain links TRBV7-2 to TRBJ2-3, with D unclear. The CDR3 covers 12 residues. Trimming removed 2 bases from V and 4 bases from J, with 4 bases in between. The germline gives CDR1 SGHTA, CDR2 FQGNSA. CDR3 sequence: CASSLWPDTQYF. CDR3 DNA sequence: TGTGCCAGCAGCTTATGGCCAGATACGCAGTATTTT. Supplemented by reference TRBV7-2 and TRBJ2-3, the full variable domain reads GAGVSQSPSNKVTEKGKDVELRCDPISGHTALYWYRQSLGQGLEFLIYFQGNSAPDKSGLPSDRFSAERTGGSVSTLTIQRTQQEDSAVYLCASSLWPDTQYFGPGTRLTVL.

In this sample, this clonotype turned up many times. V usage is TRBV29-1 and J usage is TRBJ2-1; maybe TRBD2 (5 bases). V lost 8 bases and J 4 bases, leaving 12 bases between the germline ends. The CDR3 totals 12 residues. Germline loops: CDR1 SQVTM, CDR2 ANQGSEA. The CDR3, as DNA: TGCAGCTTCTCGGCGGGTTACAATGAGCAGTTCTTC. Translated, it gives CSFSAGYNEQFF.